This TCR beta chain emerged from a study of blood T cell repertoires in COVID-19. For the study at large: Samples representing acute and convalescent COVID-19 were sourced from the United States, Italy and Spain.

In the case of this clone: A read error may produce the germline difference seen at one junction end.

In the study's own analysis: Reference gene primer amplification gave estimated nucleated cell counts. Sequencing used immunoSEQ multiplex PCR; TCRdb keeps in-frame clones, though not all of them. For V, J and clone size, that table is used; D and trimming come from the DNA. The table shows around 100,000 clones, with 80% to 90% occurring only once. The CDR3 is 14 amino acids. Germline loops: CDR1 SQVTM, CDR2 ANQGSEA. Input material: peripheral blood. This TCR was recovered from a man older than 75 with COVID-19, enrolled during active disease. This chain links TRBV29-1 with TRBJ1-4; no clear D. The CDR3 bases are TGCAGCGTTCAAGAGCCAGGCGTAATGGGCGGGCTGTTTTTT. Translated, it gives CSVQEPGVMGGLFF.